Listed here are 2 T cell receptor beta chains from one sample, sequenced in a study of blood T cell repertoires in COVID-19 (dated by TCRdb to 2020 to 2022). Library preparation used the immunoSEQ multiplex PCR assay. TCRdb's version of the immuneACCESS table is confined to in-frame rearrangements and falls short of the full clone set. An unresolved V gene accounts for under half of the shortfall where checked; the remainder is of unknown origin. In this sample the table shows about 490,000 clones, 70% to 90% of which occur a single time. The biggest ten clones account for approximately 3.2% of the sample. Material for sequencing was peripheral blood. These receptors came from a human donor in a cohort sampled during active COVID-19.

The sample holds a few counts of this clone. The sample contains more than one DNA sequence encoding this CDR3. This rearrangement joins TRBV3-1 (or the pseudogene TRBV3-2) to TRBJ1-5; a weak D match, TRBD1 (5 bases). The V and J ends lost 3 bases and 2 bases respectively, with 8 bases between them. This CDR3 spans 14 amino acids. CDR1 LGHDT and CDR2 YNNKEL come from the germline V gene (reference sequence). Written as DNA, the CDR3 is TGTGCCAGCAGCCACCGGGGGGGCAATCAGCCCCAGCATTTT. It is translated as CASSHRGGNQPQHF.

The chain has TRBV28 and TRBJ2-1, with 7 bases matching TRBD1. Germline CDR1 reads MDHEN; CDR2 reads SYDVKM. After removal of 1 base from V and 5 bases from J, the junction contained 8 bases not matched to a gene. The CDR3 totals 16 residues. Written as DNA, the CDR3 is TGTGCCAGCAGTTTATTGTCGGGACAGACTAACAATGAGCAGTTCTTC. Amino acid sequence: CASSLLSGQTNNEQFF. Based on the CDR3 plus reference TRBV28 and TRBJ2-1, the full variable domain is DVKVTQSSRYLVKRTGEKVFLECVQDMDHENMFWYRQDPGLGLRLIYFSYDVKMKEKGDIPEGYSVSREKKERFSLILESASTNQTSMYLCASSLLSGQTNNEQFFGPGTRLTVL.